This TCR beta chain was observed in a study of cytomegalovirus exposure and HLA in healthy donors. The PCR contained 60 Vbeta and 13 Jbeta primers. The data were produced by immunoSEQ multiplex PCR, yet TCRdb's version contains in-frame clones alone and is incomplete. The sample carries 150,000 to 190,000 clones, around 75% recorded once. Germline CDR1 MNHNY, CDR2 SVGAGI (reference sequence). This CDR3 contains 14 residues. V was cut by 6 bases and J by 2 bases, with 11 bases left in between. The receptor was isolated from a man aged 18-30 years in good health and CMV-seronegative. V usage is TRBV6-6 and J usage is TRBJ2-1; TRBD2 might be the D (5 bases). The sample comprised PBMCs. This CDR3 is CASSLAGTYNEQFF. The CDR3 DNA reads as TGTGCCAGCAGCCTCGCCGGGACCTACAATGAGCAGTTCTTC.